These 27 T cell receptor beta chains were all obtained from the same sample, sequenced in a study of blood T cells in healthy people across ages. It was with a sample-barcoded 5' primer and a J-beta primer mix that a second PCR of roughly 7 to 12 cycles was run. TCRdb analysed the 5' RACE reads with MiXCR anew, one entry per CDR3 protein. The sample includes about 1.7 million distinct CDR3 sequences, 25% to 30% of them seen just once. The sequencing sample was made of blood. The source of these receptors is a young woman in good health.

The gene calls are TRBV7-9 and TRBJ2-1, with a tentative D call TRBD2 (6 bases). Germline V CDR1 and CDR2: SEHNR, FQNEAQ (reference sequence). V was clipped by 3 bases and J by 3 bases, with 21 bases between them. The CDR3 has 18 residues. Here the CDR3 reads CASSFLNGGGSIYNEQFF. CDR3 nucleotides: TGTGCCAGCAGCTTCCTCAACGGGGGTGGATCGATCTACAATGAGCAGTTCTTC.

This sequence joins TRBV5-1 and TRBJ2-3; a weak D match, TRBD2 (6 bases). This CDR3 spans 18 amino acids. Trimming pared 0 bases from V and 0 bases from J, leaving 17 bases between. CDR1 is SGHRS and CDR2 is YFSETQ in the germline V gene. The CDR3 region is CASSLGSNPSASTDTQYF. In nucleotides, the CDR3 is TGCGCCAGCAGCTTGGGCTCCAACCCTAGCGCAAGCACAGATACGCAGTATTTT.

This clonotype was picked up a small number of times. The genes are TRBV4-1 and TRBJ2-5, with 9 bases lining up with TRBD2. The CDR3 sequence is 15 residues long. The V and J ends lost 4 bases and 1 base, in that order; junction bases with no gene match: 4. The germline V gene encodes CDR1 MGHRA and CDR2 YSYEKL. CDR3 amino acids: CASSPLAGLQETQYF. CDR3 sequence (DNA): TGCGCCAGCAGCCCTCTAGCGGGGCTCCAAGAGACCCAGTACTTC.

The chain joins TRBV20-1 to TRBJ1-5; maybe TRBD1 (5 bases). The CDR3 has 14 amino acids. Germline CDR1 reads DFQATT; CDR2 reads SNEGSKA (reference sequence). V was shortened by 2 bases and J by 6 bases, with 14 bases between the two germline ends. CDR3 bases: TGCAGTGCTAGAATCCAGGGAGCGCGTCAGCCCCAGCATTTT. Its translation: CSARIQGARQPQHF.

This clonotype was found many times. A junction boundary mismatches the germline segment, possibly from a read error. The rearrangement joins TRBV5-1 to TRBJ2-1, with 10 nucleotides matching TRBD1. The CDR3 extends over 15 amino acids. The germline V gene encodes CDR1 SGHRS and CDR2 YFSETQ. The DNA of the CDR3 is TGTGCCAGCAGCTTGGGACAGGGGTTGTACAATGAGCAGTTCTTC. This translates into CASSLGQGLYNEQFF.

This clonotype came up a few times. This could be a read error, since a much larger clone is one nucleotide away. CDR3 coding DNA: TGTGCCAGCAGTCCGCCGGCGGGCGGCGAGCAGTTCTTC. Its translation: CASSPPAGGEQFF. This chain connects TRBV13 to TRBJ2-1; TRBD2 might be the D (5 bases). Per the germline V gene, CDR1 is PRHDT and CDR2 is FYEKMQ (reference sequence). There are 13 residues in the CDR3. Trimming left V 6 bases short and J 10 bases short, with 16 bases between.

The chain recombines TRBV12-3 or TRBV12-4 with TRBJ2-5, with a weak D call TRBD2 (6 bases). The CDR3 is 18 residues long. Trimming stripped 3 bases from V and 5 bases from J, with 25 bases between. The CDR3 DNA sequence: TGTGCCAGCAGTTTTCCCCGCGGGTCGGCGGGGTCGGGGGAGACCCAGTACTTC. Translating gives CASSFPRGSAGSGETQYF.

This clonotype was counted many times. The V gene is TRBV7-2, the J gene TRBJ1-2; D is ambiguous. The CDR3 length is 12 residues. The germline gives CDR1 SGHTA, CDR2 FQGNSA. With 3 bases removed from V and 9 bases from J, the gap between germline ends came to 11 bases. The CDR3 DNA sequence: TGTGCCAGCAGCTTCGCCGGAAGTAGCTACACCTTC. Translated: CASSFAGSSYTF.

This clonotype was counted a few times. The chain has TRBV12-3 or TRBV12-4 and TRBJ2-4; D gene ambiguous. Trimming pared 2 bases from V and 2 bases from J, leaving 10 bases between. CDR3 length: 15 amino acids. This CDR3 is CASSLIPESKNIQYF. The CDR3 DNA reads as TGTGCCAGCAGTTTAATCCCGGAGTCCAAAAACATTCAGTACTTC.

The V call is TRBV7-9, the J call TRBJ1-1; TRBD1 is a possible D gene (5 bases). The V gene's germline CDR1 is SEHNR and CDR2 FQNEAQ (reference sequence). The CDR3 length is 14 residues. Trimming pared 4 bases from V and 5 bases from J, leaving 14 bases between. DNA for the CDR3: TGTGCCAGCAGCTCGTCCGGGGGGGGAACTGAAGCTTTCTTT. Encoded protein: CASSSSGGGTEAFF.

This clonotype was observed many times. This chain uses TRBV11-2 with TRBJ2-1, with D perhaps TRBD2 (6 bases). The CDR3 totals 14 residues. Per the germline V gene, CDR1 is SGHAT and CDR2 is FQNNGV. With 7 bases removed from V and 10 bases from J, the gap between germline ends came to 20 bases. CDR3 bases: TGTGCCAGCAAGAATACCGGGACTTCGCGCGAGCAGTTCTTC. It is translated as CASKNTGTSREQFF.

In its sample, this clonotype was seen many times. V gene TRBV4-1 combines with J gene TRBJ2-3; 8 nucleotides line up with TRBD2. The CDR3 length is 17 residues. Germline CDR1 and CDR2: MGHRA and YSYEKL. After removal of 1 base from V and 6 bases from J, the junction contained 12 bases not matched to a gene. The CDR3 spells CASSQVGRGGLLDTQYF. CDR3 sequence (DNA): TGCGCCAGCAGCCAAGTAGGACGGGGGGGCTTGTTGGATACGCAGTATTTT.

This clonotype was seen a handful of times. The chain employs TRBV11-2 and TRBJ2-3; D is possibly TRBD2 (6 bases). V was cut by 6 bases and J by 2 bases, with 15 bases left in between. This CDR3 is 15 amino acids long. Germline-derived CDR1 and CDR2 are SGHAT and FQNNGV. The CDR3 DNA sequence: TGTGCCAGCAGTTCCGGGGTAGCGGACACAGATACGCAGTATTTT. Encoded protein: CASSSGVADTDTQYF.

There are a few counts of this clonotype. The chain combines TRBV7-9 with TRBJ2-1, with 15 bases identical to TRBD2. The J segment lost 2 bases and the V segment lost 1 base, leaving 6 bases of the junction unmatched. This CDR3 has 19 amino acids. Germline CDR1 reads SEHNR; CDR2 reads FQNEAQ (reference sequence). CDR3 DNA: TGTGCCAGCAGCTTAGGGGGGACTAGCGGGAGGCCGACCTACAATGAGCAGTTCTTC. Its protein is CASSLGGTSGRPTYNEQFF.

This clonotype was detected only a few times. The rearrangement links TRBV5-5 to TRBJ1-2; maybe TRBD1 (5 bases). Germline V gene data show CDR1 as SGHKS and CDR2 as YYEKEE (reference sequence). This CDR3 is built from 16 residues. The V end was cut by 1 base, the J end by 2 bases, with 15 bases between. CDR3 bases: TGTGCCAGCAGCTTGAGCTCCACAGGCGCCAACTATGGCTACACCTTC. Protein sequence: CASSLSSTGANYGYTF.

Written as DNA, the CDR3 is TGCAGTGCTGGAAACGGGGGGGCGGGAAGGAATGAGCAGTTCTTC. It is translated as CSAGNGGAGRNEQFF. The V call is TRBV20-1, the J call TRBJ2-1, with 8 positions matching TRBD2. Germline V gene data show CDR1 as DFQATT and CDR2 as SNEGSKA (reference sequence). The CDR3 totals 15 residues. Trimming cost V 5 bases and J 7 bases; bases outside gene matches: 13.

This clonotype was found a few times. CDR3 region: CASSQLAGGTFGETQYF. The CDR3 coding sequence is TGTGCCAGCAGCCAACTAGCGGGAGGGACCTTCGGGGAGACCCAGTACTTC. This rearrangement joins TRBV12-3 or TRBV12-4 to TRBJ2-5, with 13 bases aligning to TRBD2. There are 17 residues in the CDR3. J lost 5 bases, V lost 6 bases, and 12 bases had no gene match.

This sequence joins TRBV28 and TRBJ1-1, with D maybe TRBD1 (5 bases). V was shortened by 9 bases and J by 0 bases, with 14 bases between the two germline ends. CDR1 MDHEN and CDR2 SYDVKM come from the germline V gene. The CDR3 sequence is 14 residues long. CDR3 sequence: CASLQGSLNTEAFF. The CDR3 region has the DNA TGTGCCAGTCTCCAGGGCAGTTTGAACACTGAAGCTTTCTTT. Full variable domain (remainder filled in from reference TRBV28 and TRBJ1-1): DVKVTQSSRYLVKRTGEKVFLECVQDMDHENMFWYRQDPGLGLRLIYFSYDVKMKEKGDIPEGYSVSREKKERFSLILESASTNQTSMYLCASLQGSLNTEAFFGQGTRLTVV.

There are many counts of this clonotype. This chain uses TRBV4-1 with TRBJ1-2, with TRBD1 as a possible D gene (6 bases). The CDR3 extends over 15 amino acids. Trimming shortened V by 3 bases and J by 2 bases, and 13 bases separated the two germline ends. The V gene's germline CDR1 is MGHRA and CDR2 YSYEKL. CDR3 in amino acids: CASSQRGQGNYGYTF. The CDR3 DNA follows: TGCGCCAGCAGCCAGCGGGGGCAGGGGAACTATGGCTACACCTTC.

The rearrangement uses TRBV7-2 and TRBJ2-3; 7 positions agree with TRBD2. Germline loops: CDR1 SGHTA, CDR2 FQGNSA. This CDR3 comprises 17 residues. V trimming: 0 bases; J trimming: 0 bases; junction bases outside the gene matches: 6. The CDR3 spells CASSLAELAFSTDTQYF. The DNA for the CDR3 is TGTGCCAGCAGCTTAGCCGAACTAGCGTTTAGCACAGATACGCAGTATTTT.

The V and J genes are TRBV14 and TRBJ2-5; D not certain. Gene TRBJ2-7 matches the end of the DNA better, so the J call may be wrong. Germline CDR1 is SGHDN and CDR2 is FVKESK. The CDR3 has 13 amino acids. CDR3 sequence (DNA): TGTGCCAGCAGCCCCGTCCCCTCCTACGAGCAGTACTTC. Encoded protein: CASSPVPSYEQYF.

The V gene is TRBV7-3, the J gene TRBJ1-2; D call uncertain. The germline V and J ends were trimmed by 9 bases and 2 bases, with 16 bases remaining between them. Germline V gene lookup returns CDR1 SGHTA and CDR2 FQGTGA. The CDR3 sequence is 14 residues long. In nucleotides, the CDR3 is TGTGCCAGTGTCAAAAGGGTGGCAAACTATGGCTACACCTTC. Translated: CASVKRVANYGYTF.

This clonotype was observed a handful of times. This rearrangement joins TRBV27 to TRBJ1-2, with TRBD1 identical over 9 bases. Germline V CDR1 and CDR2: MNHEY, SMNVEV (reference sequence). The CDR3 is 15 residues long. Trimming removed 1 base from V and 4 bases from J; junction bases left unmatched: 4. CDR3 sequence reads: CASSLFGTGTYGYTF. The CDR3 DNA is TGTGCCAGCAGTTTATTCGGGACAGGGACCTATGGCTACACCTTC.

This clonotype has a count of ten or more. This rearrangement joins TRBV12-3 or TRBV12-4 to TRBJ2-7; perhaps TRBD1 as D (6 bases). The CDR3 is 15 residues long. The V gene lost 3 bases and the J gene lost 3 bases, with 15 bases spanning the gap. The DNA for the CDR3 is TGTGCCAGCAGTTTTAAGCCGGACAGCTACTACGAGCAGTACTTC. Encoded protein: CASSFKPDSYYEQYF.

This clonotype has at least ten counts. This chain joins TRBV5-1 and TRBJ2-1, with 9 bases fitting TRBD1. The germline CDR1 and CDR2 sequences are SGHRS and YFSETQ. V shed 0 bases, J shed 2 bases, and the junction held 3 bases outside the gene matches. The CDR3 is made up of 16 amino acids. The DNA for the CDR3 is TGCGCCAGCAGCTTGGCGGACAGGGGTCCCTACAATGAGCAGTTCTTC. This gives the protein CASSLADRGPYNEQFF.

This clonotype showed up just once. The junction shows a germline mismatch at one end, possibly a read error. The rearrangement joins TRBV20-1 to TRBJ1-1; D gene uncertain. Germline V gives CDR1 DFQATT, CDR2 SNEGSKA (reference sequence). The CDR3 is made up of 15 amino acids. Here the CDR3 reads CSASRPRVMNTEAFF. Here the CDR3 DNA reads TGCAGTGCTAGTCGACCTAGAGTCATGAACACTGAAGCTTTTTTT.

About this clonotype: Since a much larger clone is just one base distant, this may be a read error. CDR3 region: CAISADSTSGGAETQYF. CDR3 nucleotides: TGTGCCATCAGTGCGGATTCGACTAGCGGGGGAGCTGAGACCCAGTACTTC. J is TRBJ2-5 and V is TRBV10-3; TRBD2 matches 12 bases. The CDR3 runs 17 residues. The trim removed 4 bases at V and 5 bases at J, leaving 11 bases unmatched. The germline gives CDR1 ENHRY, CDR2 SYGVKD.